The present entry profiles one T cell receptor (beta chain) with its context. The antigen this receptor binds is unknown. No quality values exist for individual bases; no much larger clone is one base distant. These data are taken from a study of PD-1 and CTLA-4 blockade in melanoma (dated by TCRdb to 2020 to 2022). Study-level background: The study compared how PD-1 blockade and CTLA-4 blockade affected the melanoma-reactive CD8 T cell response in patients with melanoma.

Receptor amplification or capture employed the immunoSEQ multiplex PCR assay. This is the immuneACCESS table as TCRdb keeps it, with only in-frame sequences that have V and J called. A part of the clones is gone; compared with another copy, unresolved V genes explain less than half, and the rest is unexplained. For this sample the table gives tens of thousands of clones, of which about nine tenths were detected only once. 7.8% of the sample rests with the top ten. V lost 3 bases and J lost 5 bases; the stretch between them is 9 bases long. From a lookup of the germline V gene, CDR1 and CDR2 are KGHDR and SFDVKD. The CDR3 starts with the cysteine, ends with the phenylalanine, and has 13 residues. CDR3 DNA only is kept here, 39 bases in frame from base 1.

The sequence came from a human donor with melanoma. The sequence is built from TRBV24-1 and TRBJ2-5; the D gene is perhaps TRBD2, on 5 matching bases. Sequenced material: CD8+ T cells from peripheral blood, taken before anti-PD-1 treatment. The nucleotide sequence reads as follows: TGTGCCACCAGTGATCTTAGCGAGGAGACCCAGTACTTC. This gives the protein CATSDLSEETQYF.